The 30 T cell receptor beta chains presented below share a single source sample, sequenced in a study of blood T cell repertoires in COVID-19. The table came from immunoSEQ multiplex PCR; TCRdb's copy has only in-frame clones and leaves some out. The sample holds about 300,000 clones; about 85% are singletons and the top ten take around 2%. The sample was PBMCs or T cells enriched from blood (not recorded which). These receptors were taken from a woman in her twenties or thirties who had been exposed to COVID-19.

The CDR3 loop is CASRWDNPYEQYF. DNA for the CDR3: TGTGCCAGCAGGTGGGACAACCCCTACGAGCAGTACTTC. V gene TRBV5-5 combines with J gene TRBJ2-7; TRBD1 might be the D (6 bases). V was shortened by 5 bases and J by 2 bases, with 11 bases between the two germline ends. The CDR3 has 13 amino acids. Germline V gene lookup returns CDR1 SGHKS and CDR2 YYEKEE (reference sequence).

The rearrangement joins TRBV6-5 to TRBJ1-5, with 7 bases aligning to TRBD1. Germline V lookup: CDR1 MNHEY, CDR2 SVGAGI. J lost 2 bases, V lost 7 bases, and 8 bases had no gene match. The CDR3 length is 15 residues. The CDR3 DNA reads TGTGCCAGCAACCCGACAGGGCGAGGCAATCAGCCCCAGCATTTT. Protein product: CASNPTGRGNQPQHF.

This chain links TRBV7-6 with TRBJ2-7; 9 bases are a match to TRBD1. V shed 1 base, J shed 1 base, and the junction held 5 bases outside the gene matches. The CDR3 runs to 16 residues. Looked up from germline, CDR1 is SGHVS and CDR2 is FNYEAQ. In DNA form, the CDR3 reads TGTGCCAGCAGCTTAGGGGCCGGGACAGGGTCCTACGAGCAGTACTTC. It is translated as CASSLGAGTGSYEQYF.

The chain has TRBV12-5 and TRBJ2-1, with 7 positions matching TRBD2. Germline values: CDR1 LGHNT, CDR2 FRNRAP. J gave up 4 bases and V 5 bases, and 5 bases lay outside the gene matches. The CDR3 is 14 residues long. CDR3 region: CASGLSGGYNEQFF. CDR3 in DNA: TGTGCTAGTGGTCTGTCGGGGGGTTACAATGAGCAGTTCTTC. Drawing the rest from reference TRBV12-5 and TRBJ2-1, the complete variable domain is DARVTQTPRHKVTEMGQEVTMRCQPILGHNTVFWYRQTMMQGLELLAYFRNRAPLDDSGMPKDRFSAEMPDATLATLKIQPSEPRDSAVYFCASGLSGGYNEQFFGPGTRLTVL.

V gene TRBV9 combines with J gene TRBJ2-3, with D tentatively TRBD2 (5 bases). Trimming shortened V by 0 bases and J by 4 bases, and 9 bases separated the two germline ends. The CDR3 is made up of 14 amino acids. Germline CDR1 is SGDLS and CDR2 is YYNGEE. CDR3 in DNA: TGTGCCAGCAGCGTAGTCGAGGGCGCAGATACGCAGTATTTT. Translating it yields CASSVVEGADTQYF.

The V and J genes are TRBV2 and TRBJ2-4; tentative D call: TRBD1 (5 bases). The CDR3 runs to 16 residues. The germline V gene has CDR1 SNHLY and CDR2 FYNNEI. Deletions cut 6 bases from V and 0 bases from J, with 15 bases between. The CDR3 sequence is CASSRDAGLAKNIQYF. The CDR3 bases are TGTGCCAGCAGCAGGGATGCTGGCTTAGCCAAAAACATTCAGTACTTC.

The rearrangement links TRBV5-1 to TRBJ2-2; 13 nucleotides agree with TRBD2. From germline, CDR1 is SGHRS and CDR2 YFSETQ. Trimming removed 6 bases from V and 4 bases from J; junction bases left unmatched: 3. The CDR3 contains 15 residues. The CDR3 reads CASKLAGGPTGELFF. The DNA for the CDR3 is TGCGCCAGCAAACTAGCGGGAGGGCCCACCGGGGAGCTGTTTTTT.

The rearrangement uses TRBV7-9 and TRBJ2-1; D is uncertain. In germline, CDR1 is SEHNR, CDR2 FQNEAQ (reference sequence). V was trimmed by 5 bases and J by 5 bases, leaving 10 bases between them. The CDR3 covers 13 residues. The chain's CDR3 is CASSRWANNEQFF. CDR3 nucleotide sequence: TGTGCCAGCAGCCGCTGGGCCAACAATGAGCAGTTCTTC. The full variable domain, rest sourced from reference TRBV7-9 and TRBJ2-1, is DTGVSQNPRHKITKRGQNVTFRCDPISEHNRLYWYRQTLGQGPEFLTYFQNEAQLEKSRLLSDRFSAERPKGSFSTLEIQRTEQGDSAMYLCASSRWANNEQFFGPGTRLTVL.

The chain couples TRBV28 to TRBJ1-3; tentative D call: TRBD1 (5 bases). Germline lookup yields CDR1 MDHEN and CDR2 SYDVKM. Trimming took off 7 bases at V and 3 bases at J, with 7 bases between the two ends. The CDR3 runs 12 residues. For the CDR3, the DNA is TGTGCCAGCAACAGGCATGGAAACACCATATATTTT. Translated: CASNRHGNTIYF.

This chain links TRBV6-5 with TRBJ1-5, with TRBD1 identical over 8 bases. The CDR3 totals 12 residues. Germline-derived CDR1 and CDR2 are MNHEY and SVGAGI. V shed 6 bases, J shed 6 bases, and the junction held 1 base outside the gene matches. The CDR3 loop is CASSGQGQPQHF. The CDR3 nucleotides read TGTGCCAGCAGCGGACAGGGTCAGCCCCAGCATTTT.

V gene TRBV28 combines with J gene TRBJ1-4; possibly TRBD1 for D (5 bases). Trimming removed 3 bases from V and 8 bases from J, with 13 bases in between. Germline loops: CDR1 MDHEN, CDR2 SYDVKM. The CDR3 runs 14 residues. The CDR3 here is CASSFGGGNEKLFF. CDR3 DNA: TGTGCCAGCAGTTTCGGGGGGGGAAACGAAAAACTGTTTTTT.

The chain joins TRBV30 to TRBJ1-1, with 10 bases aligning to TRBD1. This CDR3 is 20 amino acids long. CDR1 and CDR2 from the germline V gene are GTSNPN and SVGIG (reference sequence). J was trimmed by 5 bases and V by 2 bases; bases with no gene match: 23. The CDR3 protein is CAWSTLNSGTGARNGTEAFF. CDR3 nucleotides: TGTGCCTGGAGTACCCTTAATTCCGGGACAGGGGCGCGGAACGGGACTGAAGCTTTCTTT.

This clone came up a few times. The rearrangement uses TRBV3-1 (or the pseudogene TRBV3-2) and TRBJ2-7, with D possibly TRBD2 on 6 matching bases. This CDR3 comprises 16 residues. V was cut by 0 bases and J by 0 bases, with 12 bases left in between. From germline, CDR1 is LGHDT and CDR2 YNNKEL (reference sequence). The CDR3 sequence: CASSQDSGPSSYEQYF. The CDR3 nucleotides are TGTGCCAGCAGCCAAGATAGCGGACCGTCCTCCTACGAGCAGTACTTC.

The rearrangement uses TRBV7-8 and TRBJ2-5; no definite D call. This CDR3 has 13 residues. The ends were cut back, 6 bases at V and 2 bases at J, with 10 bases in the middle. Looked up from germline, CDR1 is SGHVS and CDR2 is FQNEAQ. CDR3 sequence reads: CASSAGLQETQYF. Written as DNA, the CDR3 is TGTGCCAGCAGTGCAGGCTTACAAGAGACCCAGTACTTC.

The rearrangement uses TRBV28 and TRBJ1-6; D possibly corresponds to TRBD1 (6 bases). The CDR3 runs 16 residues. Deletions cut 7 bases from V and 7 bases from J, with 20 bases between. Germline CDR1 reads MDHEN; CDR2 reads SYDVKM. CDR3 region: CASNPGGGQGNSPLHF. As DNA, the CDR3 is TGTGCCAGCAACCCAGGCGGGGGGCAGGGAAATTCACCCCTCCACTTT.

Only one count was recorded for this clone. The CDR3 protein is CASSQDLGTATDTQYF. CDR3 nucleotide sequence: TGCGCCAGCAGCCAAGATCTGGGCACGGCCACAGATACGCAGTATTTT. This chain connects TRBV4-3 to TRBJ2-3; D unresolved. Trimming cost V 0 bases and J 2 bases, with 12 bases left between them. The germline CDR1 and CDR2 sequences are LGHNA and YSLEER. This CDR3 has 16 amino acids.

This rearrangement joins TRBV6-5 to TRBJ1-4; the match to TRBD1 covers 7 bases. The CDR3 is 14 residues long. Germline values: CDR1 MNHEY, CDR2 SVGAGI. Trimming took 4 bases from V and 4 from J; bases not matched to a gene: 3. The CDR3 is CASSWTGSNEKLFF. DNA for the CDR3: TGTGCCAGCAGTTGGACAGGAAGTAATGAAAAACTGTTTTTT.

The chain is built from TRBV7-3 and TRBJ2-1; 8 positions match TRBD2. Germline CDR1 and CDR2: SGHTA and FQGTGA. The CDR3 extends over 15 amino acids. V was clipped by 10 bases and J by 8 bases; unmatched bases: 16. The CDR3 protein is CATHWISGRTDEQFF. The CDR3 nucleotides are TGTGCCACCCATTGGATCAGCGGGAGAACCGATGAGCAGTTCTTC.

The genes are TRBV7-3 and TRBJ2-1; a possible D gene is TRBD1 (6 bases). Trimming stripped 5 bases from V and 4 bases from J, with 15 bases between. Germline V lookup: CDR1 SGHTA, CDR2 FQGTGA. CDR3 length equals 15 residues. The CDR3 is CASSVGSTGYNEQFF. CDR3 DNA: TGTGCCAGCAGCGTGGGGTCGACAGGTTACAATGAGCAGTTCTTC.

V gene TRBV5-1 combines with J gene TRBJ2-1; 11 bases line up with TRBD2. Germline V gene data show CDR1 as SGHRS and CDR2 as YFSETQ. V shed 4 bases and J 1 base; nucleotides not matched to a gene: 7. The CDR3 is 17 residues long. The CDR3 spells CASSRVAGGLSYNEQFF. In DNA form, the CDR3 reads TGCGCCAGCAGCCGAGTAGCGGGAGGGCTATCCTACAATGAGCAGTTCTTC.

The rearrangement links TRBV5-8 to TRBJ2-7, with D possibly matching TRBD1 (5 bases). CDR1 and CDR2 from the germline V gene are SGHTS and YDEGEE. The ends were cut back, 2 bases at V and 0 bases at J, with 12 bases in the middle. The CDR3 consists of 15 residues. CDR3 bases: TGTGCCAGCAGCTTACTCACAGGTACCTCCTACGAGCAGTACTTC. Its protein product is CASSLLTGTSYEQYF.

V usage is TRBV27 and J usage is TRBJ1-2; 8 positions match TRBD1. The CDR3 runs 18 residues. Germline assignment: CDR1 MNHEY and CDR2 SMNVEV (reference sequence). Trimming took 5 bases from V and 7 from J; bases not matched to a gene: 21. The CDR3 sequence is CASSPLSRTGIKRGGYTF. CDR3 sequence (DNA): TGTGCCAGCAGTCCGCTCTCCCGGACAGGGATAAAGAGAGGTGGCTACACCTTC.

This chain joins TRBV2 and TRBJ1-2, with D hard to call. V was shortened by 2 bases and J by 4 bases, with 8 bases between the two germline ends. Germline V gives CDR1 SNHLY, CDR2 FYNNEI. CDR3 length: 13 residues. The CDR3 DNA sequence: TGTGCCAGCAGTGAACAGGCGGGCTATGGCTACACCTTC. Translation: CASSEQAGYGYTF.

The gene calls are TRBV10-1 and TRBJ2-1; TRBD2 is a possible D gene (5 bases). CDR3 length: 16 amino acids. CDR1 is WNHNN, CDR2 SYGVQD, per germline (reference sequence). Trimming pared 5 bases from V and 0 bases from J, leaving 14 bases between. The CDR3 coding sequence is TGCGCCAGCAGTTGGGAGCGCCGTCGCTCCTACAATGAGCAGTTCTTC. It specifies CASSWERRRSYNEQFF.

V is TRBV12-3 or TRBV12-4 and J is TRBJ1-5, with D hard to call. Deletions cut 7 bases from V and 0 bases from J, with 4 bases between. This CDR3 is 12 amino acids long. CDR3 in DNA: TGTGCCAGCACCCATAGCAATCAGCCCCAGCATTTT. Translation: CASTHSNQPQHF.

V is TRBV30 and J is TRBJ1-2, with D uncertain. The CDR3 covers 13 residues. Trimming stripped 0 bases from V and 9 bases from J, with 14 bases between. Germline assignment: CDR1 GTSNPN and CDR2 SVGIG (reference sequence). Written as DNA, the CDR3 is TGTGCCTGGAGTGTACCCGAGACCAGGAGCTACACCTTC. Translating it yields CAWSVPETRSYTF.

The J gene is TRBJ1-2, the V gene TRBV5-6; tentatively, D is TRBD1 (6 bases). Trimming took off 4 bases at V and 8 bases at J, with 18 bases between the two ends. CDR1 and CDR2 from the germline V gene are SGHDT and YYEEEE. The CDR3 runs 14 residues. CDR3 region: CASSQFGTPSGYTF. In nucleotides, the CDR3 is TGTGCCAGCAGCCAATTCGGGACACCCTCGGGCTACACCTTC.

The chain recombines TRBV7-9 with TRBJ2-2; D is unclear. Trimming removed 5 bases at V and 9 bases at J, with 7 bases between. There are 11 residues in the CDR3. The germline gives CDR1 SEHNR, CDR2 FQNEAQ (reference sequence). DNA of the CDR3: TGTGCCAGCAGCCCCAGGTGGGAGCTGTTTTTT. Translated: CASSPRWELFF. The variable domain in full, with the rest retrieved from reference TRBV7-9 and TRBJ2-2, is DTGVSQNPRHKITKRGQNVTFRCDPISEHNRLYWYRQTLGQGPEFLTYFQNEAQLEKSRLLSDRFSAERPKGSFSTLEIQRTEQGDSAMYLCASSPRWELFFGEGSRLTVL.

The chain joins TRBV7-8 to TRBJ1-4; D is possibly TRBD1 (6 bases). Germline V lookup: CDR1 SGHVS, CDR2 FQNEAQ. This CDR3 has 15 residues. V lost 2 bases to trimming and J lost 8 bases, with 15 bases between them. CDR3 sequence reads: CASSLSSGAREKLFF. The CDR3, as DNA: TGTGCCAGCAGCTTATCCTCAGGGGCTAGAGAAAAACTGTTTTTT.

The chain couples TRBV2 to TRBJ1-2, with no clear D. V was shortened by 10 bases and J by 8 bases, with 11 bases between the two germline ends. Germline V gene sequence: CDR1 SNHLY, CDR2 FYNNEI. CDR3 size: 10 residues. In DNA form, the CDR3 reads TGTGCCATCCCCGCCGGGGGCTACACCTTC. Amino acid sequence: CAIPAGGYTF.